The T cell receptor (beta chain) under discussion was sequenced for a study of Graves' ophthalmopathy and Graves' hyperthyroidism. As the template, RNA transcripts were used to amplify TCR beta CDR3 regions. RT-PCR in the first round used HTBI primers; a second-round multiplex PCR followed. Via MiXCR, TCRdb re-called the multiplex PCR reads, giving one row per CDR3 protein. The repertoire holds about 500,000 distinct CDR3 sequences, with roughly an eighth as singletons. Germline loops: CDR1 LGHDT, CDR2 YNNKEL (reference sequence). The CDR3 contains 13 residues. On this clonotype: Its ends do not fully match the called genes, so a read error is possible.

Sequenced input: blood. This receptor was taken from a woman in her thirties with Graves' ophthalmopathy. V usage is TRBV3-1 and J usage is TRBJ1-2, with D unclear. For the CDR3, the DNA is TGTGCCAGCAGCCCTTTAGCGCGCTATGGCCACACCTTC. As protein: CASSPLARYGHTF.